This T cell receptor beta chain originates from a study of patients and donors after allogeneic stem cell transplantation. Using its own MiXCR run on the RT-PCR reads, TCRdb lists one record per CDR3 protein. The data hold 150,000 to 200,000 distinct CDR3 sequences, with about 40% observed a single time. This CDR3 contains 18 residues. From germline, CDR1 is SNHLY and CDR2 FYNNEI. With 0 bases removed from V and 0 bases from J, the gap between germline ends came to 12 bases. The rearrangement uses TRBV2 and TRBJ2-6, with D maybe TRBD1 (6 bases). This TCR derives from a human donor who was either an allogeneic HSCT recipient or a stem cell or donor lymphocyte infusion donor (not recorded which). It is not recorded whose cells these are; they may come from a transplant donor. The sample was blood, either unsorted or a sorted T cell fraction (not recorded which). The CDR3 bases are TGTGCCAGCAGTGAAGCGCAGGGGCGGATCTCTGGGGCCAACGTCCTGACTTTC. Translation gives CASSEAQGRISGANVLTF.